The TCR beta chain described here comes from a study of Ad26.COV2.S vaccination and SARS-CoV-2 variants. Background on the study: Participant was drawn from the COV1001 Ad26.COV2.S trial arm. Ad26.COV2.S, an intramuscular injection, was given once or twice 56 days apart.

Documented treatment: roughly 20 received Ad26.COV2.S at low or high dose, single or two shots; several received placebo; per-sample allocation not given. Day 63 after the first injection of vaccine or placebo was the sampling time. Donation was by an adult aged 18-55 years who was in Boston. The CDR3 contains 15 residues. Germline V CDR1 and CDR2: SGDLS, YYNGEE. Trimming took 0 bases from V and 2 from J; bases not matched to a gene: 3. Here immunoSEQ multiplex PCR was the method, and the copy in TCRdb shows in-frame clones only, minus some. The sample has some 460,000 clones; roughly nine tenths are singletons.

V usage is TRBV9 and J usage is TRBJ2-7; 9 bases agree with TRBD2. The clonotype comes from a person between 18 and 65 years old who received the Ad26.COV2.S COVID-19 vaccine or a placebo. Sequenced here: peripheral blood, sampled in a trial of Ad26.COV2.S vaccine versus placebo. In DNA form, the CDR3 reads TGTGCCAGCAGCGTAGGATCTAGCGGGACCTACGAGCAGTACTTC. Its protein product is CASSVGSSGTYEQYF.